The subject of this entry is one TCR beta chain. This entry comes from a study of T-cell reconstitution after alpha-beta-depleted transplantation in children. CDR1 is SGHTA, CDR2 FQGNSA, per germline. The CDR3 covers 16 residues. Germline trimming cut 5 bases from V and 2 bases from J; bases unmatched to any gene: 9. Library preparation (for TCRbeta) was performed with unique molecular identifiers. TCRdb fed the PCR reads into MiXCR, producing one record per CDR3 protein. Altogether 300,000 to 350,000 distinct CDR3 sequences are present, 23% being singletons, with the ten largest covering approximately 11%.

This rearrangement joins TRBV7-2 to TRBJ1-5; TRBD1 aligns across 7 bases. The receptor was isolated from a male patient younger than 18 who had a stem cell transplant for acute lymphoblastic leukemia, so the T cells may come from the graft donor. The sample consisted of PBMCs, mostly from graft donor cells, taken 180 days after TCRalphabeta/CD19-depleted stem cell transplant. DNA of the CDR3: TGTGCCAGCAGCCCCCAGGGGACAGTAGGCAATCAGCCCCAGCATTTT. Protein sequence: CASSPQGTVGNQPQHF.